This T cell receptor beta chain was found in a study of T-cell memory formation after mild COVID-19. This clonotype was seen a few times. The antigen is not known. Points from the study as a whole: The appearance of some responding clones in pre-infection memory suggested that cross-reactive memory joined.

5'RACE, which relied on constant-segment primers, yielded TCR alpha and TCR beta cDNA libraries carrying sample barcodes and UMIs. In TCRdb, the 5' RACE reads were re-called with MiXCR into one record per CDR3 protein. The data contain some 70,000 distinct CDR3 sequences, 16% of them singletons. The germline CDR1 and CDR2 sequences are SGHTA and FQGTGA. This CDR3 is 13 amino acids long. Trimming removed 0 bases from V and 7 bases from J, with 7 bases in between. The rearrangement uses TRBV7-3 and TRBJ2-1; D is uncertain. The specimen was PBMCs or a T cell subset sorted from them (not recorded which). This clonotype originated in an adult woman who had mild COVID-19 (a few samples of this study predate the infection). Cell type and time point are not known. The CDR3 bases are TGTGCCAGCAGCTTAACGGGTCAGAATGAGCAGTTCTTC. Encoded protein: CASSLTGQNEQFF.